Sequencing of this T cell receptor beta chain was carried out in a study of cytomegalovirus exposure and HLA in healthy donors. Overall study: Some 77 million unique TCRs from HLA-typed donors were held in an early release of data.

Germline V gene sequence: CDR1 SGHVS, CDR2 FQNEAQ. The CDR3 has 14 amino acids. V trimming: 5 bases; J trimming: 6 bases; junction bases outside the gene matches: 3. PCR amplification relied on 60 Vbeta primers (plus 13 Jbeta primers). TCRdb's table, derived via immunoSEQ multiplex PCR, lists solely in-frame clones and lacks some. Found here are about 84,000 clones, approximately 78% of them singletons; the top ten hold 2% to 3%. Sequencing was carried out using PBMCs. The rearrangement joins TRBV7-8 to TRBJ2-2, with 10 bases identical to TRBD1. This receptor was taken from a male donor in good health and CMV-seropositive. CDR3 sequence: CASSGTGESGELFF. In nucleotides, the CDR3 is TGTGCCAGCAGCGGGACAGGGGAATCCGGGGAGCTGTTTTTT. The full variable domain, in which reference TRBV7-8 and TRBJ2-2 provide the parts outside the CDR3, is GAGVSQSPRYKVAKRGQDVALRCDPISGHVSLFWYQQALGQGPEFLTYFQNEAQLDKSGLPSDRFFAERPEGSVSTLKIQRTQQEDSAVYLCASSGTGESGELFFGEGSRLTVL.